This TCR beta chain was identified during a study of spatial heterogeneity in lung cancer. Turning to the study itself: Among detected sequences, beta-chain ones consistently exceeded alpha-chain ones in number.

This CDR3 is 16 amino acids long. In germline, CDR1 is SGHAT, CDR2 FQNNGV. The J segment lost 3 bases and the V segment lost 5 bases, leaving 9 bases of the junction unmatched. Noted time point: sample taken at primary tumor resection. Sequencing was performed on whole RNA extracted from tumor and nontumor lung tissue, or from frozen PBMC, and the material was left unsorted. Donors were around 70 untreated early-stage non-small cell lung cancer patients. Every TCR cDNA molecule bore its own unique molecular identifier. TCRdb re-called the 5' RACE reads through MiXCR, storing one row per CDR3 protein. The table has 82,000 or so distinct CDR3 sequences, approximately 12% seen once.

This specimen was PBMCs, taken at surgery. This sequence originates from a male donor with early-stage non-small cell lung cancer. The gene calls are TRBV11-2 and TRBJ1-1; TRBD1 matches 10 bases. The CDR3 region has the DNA TGTGCCAGCAGCCAGCGGACAGGGGGGGGGGACACTGAAGCTTTCTTT. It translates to CASSQRTGGGDTEAFF.